The 22 T cell receptor beta chains presented below share a single source sample, sequenced in a study of blood T cell repertoires in COVID-19 (TCRdb year 2020). The library was obtained by the immunoSEQ multiplex PCR assay. This immuneACCESS table, as held by TCRdb, lists in-frame sequences with V and J called but not all clones. Of the missing ones, under half trace to an unresolved V gene in checked studies; the others have no known cause. The sample profile shows 300,000 to 400,000 clones; around 84% of them were found once. Around 2% of the sample belongs to the ten largest clones. What was sequenced was PBMCs or T cells enriched from blood (not recorded which). These receptors all stem from a woman aged 25 to 45 who had been exposed to COVID-19.

V and J are TRBV7-2 and TRBJ1-2, with D possibly matching TRBD1 (6 bases). Germline V gene sequence: CDR1 SGHTA, CDR2 FQGNSA. The CDR3 has 14 residues. V dropped 1 base and J dropped 4 bases, with 10 bases sitting between them. CDR3 DNA: TGTGCCAGCAGCTTAGAGTTAGGGGGCTATGGCTACACCTTC. This gives the protein CASSLELGGYGYTF.

J is TRBJ1-1 and V is TRBV19, with 7 bases matching TRBD1. This CDR3 region has 16 residues. The J segment lost 0 bases and the V segment lost 3 bases, leaving 7 bases of the junction unmatched. In germline, CDR1 is LNHDA, CDR2 SQIVND (reference sequence). CDR3 sequence (DNA): TGTGCCAGTAGTATTACCCGACAGGGATTGAACACTGAAGCTTTCTTT. Protein product: CASSITRQGLNTEAFF.

The rearrangement links TRBV9 to TRBJ1-1; TRBD1 might be the D (5 bases). The CDR3 extends over 14 amino acids. Germline V gives CDR1 SGDLS, CDR2 YYNGEE. Trimming took off 2 bases at V and 1 base at J, with 9 bases between the two ends. CDR3 loop: CASSVVGQNTEAFF. The CDR3 bases are TGTGCCAGCAGCGTTGTAGGACAGAACACTGAAGCTTTCTTT.

There are many counts of this clone. V usage is TRBV13 and J usage is TRBJ2-5; 9 bases align to TRBD1. Germline V gives CDR1 PRHDT, CDR2 FYEKMQ (reference sequence). There are 12 residues in the CDR3. J gave up 5 bases and V 7 bases, and 2 bases lay outside the gene matches. For the CDR3, the DNA is TGTGCCAGCAAGACAGGGGGGGAGACCCAGTACTTC. Its translation: CASKTGGETQYF.

This chain links TRBV6-1 with TRBJ2-2; 9 nucleotides match TRBD1. The CDR3 has 17 amino acids. Germline-derived CDR1 and CDR2 are MNHNS and SASEGT. V lost 3 bases, J lost 1 base, and 6 bases stayed unmatched. The CDR3 DNA follows: TGTGCCAGCAGTGACCAAAGACAGGGGGGGAACACCGGGGAGCTGTTTTTT. Encoded protein: CASSDQRQGGNTGELFF.

V usage is TRBV11-2 and J usage is TRBJ1-6, with 11 bases aligning to TRBD1. J was trimmed by 4 bases and V by 5 bases; bases with no gene match: 10. The CDR3 length is 18 residues. Germline-derived CDR1 and CDR2 are SGHAT and FQNNGV. CDR3 amino acids: CASSQTDRGRSYNSPLHF. The CDR3 DNA sequence: TGTGCCAGCAGCCAAACGGACAGGGGGCGGTCATATAATTCACCCCTCCACTTT.

This clone was seen a few times. The genes are TRBV2 and TRBJ1-5; no firm D call. V lost 6 bases and J 7 bases, leaving 16 bases between the germline ends. The CDR3 is made up of 14 amino acids. Per germline, CDR1 SNHLY and CDR2 FYNNEI. CDR3 loop: CASRRPTPGQPQHF. The CDR3 region has the DNA TGTGCCAGCAGAAGACCGACCCCGGGGCAGCCCCAGCATTTT.

This chain links TRBV24-1 with TRBJ2-7; D is undetermined. This CDR3 is 13 amino acids long. From germline, CDR1 is KGHDR and CDR2 SFDVKD. V lost 9 bases and J 0 bases, leaving 11 bases between the germline ends. The chain's CDR3 is CATRSEASYEQYF. The CDR3 region has the DNA TGTGCCACCCGGTCTGAGGCCTCCTACGAGCAGTACTTC.

The chain joins TRBV18 to TRBJ2-1; 11 nucleotides line up with TRBD2. This CDR3 has 17 amino acids. With 4 bases clipped from V and 2 bases from J, the junction kept 7 bases outside the gene matches. Looked up from germline, CDR1 is KGHSH and CDR2 is LQKENI. In DNA, the CDR3 is TGTGCCAGCTCACGAAGGACTAGCGGGTCTACCTACAATGAGCAGTTCTTC. It codes for CASSRRTSGSTYNEQFF.

V gene TRBV6-1 combines with J gene TRBJ1-4; 9 nucleotides line up with TRBD1. The V gene's germline CDR1 is MNHNS and CDR2 SASEGT. V lost 0 bases and J lost 9; bases outside the gene matches: 14. The CDR3 is 18 residues long. The CDR3 is CASSEAFWTGEHDQKLFF. CDR3 coding DNA: TGTGCCAGCAGTGAAGCTTTTTGGACAGGGGAACATGATCAAAAACTGTTTTTT.

This rearrangement joins TRBV25-1 to TRBJ1-1, with TRBD1 identical over 10 bases. CDR1 and CDR2 (germline): MGHDK, SYGVNS. The CDR3 runs 15 residues. Germline trimming cut 8 bases from V and 4 bases from J; bases unmatched to any gene: 10. In nucleotides, the CDR3 is TGTGCCAGCCAAGAGTGGACAGGGGGAGTCACTGAAGCTTTCTTT. Translated, it gives CASQEWTGGVTEAFF.

V usage is TRBV7-3 and J usage is TRBJ2-1; 8 bases fit TRBD2. The CDR3 runs 16 residues. Germline V lookup: CDR1 SGHTA, CDR2 FQGTGA. Trimming removed 5 bases from V and 2 bases from J; junction bases left unmatched: 8. CDR3 in DNA: TGTGCCAGCAGCCCACTGACTAGCGTTACCTACAATGAGCAGTTCTTC. It is translated as CASSPLTSVTYNEQFF.

This chain links TRBV7-8 with TRBJ2-7, with D possibly TRBD1 on 6 matching bases. The ends were cut back, 1 base at V and 7 bases at J, with 8 bases in the middle. Germline V lookup: CDR1 SGHVS, CDR2 FQNEAQ. This CDR3 is 12 amino acids long. The CDR3 DNA is TGTGCCAGCAGCTTAGAACAGGGTGAGCAGTACTTC. This gives the protein CASSLEQGEQYF.

V gene TRBV30 combines with J gene TRBJ1-4, with TRBD1 as a possible D gene (5 bases). Deletions cut 2 bases from V and 3 bases from J, with 16 bases between. The CDR3 is made up of 16 amino acids. The V gene's germline CDR1 is GTSNPN and CDR2 SVGIG (reference sequence). The CDR3 DNA reads as TGTGCCTGGAGTCCACGGGGGTATTCGGCTAATGAAAAACTGTTTTTT. It yields the protein CAWSPRGYSANEKLFF.

The J gene is TRBJ1-2, the V gene TRBV7-8; 7 bases are shared with TRBD1. The CDR3 runs 16 residues. Germline assignment: CDR1 SGHVS and CDR2 FQNEAQ. Unmatched junction bases numbered 9, after V lost 1 base and J lost 4 bases. CDR3 sequence: CASSLDRGRGGYGYTF. CDR3 nucleotides: TGTGCCAGCAGCTTAGACAGGGGACGAGGGGGCTATGGCTACACCTTC.

This sequence joins TRBV5-1 and TRBJ1-5, with TRBD1 identical over 11 bases. The V and J ends lost 4 bases and 4 bases, in that order; junction bases with no gene match: 7. Germline CDR1 reads SGHRS; CDR2 reads YFSETQ. This CDR3 is built from 16 residues. DNA for the CDR3: TGCGCCAGCAGCCAGACTGGGACAGGGGGGAATCAGCCCCAGCATTTT. Amino acids: CASSQTGTGGNQPQHF.

J is TRBJ1-3 and V is TRBV6-5, with 8 positions matching TRBD1. This CDR3 has 13 amino acids. J was trimmed by 2 bases and V by 8 bases; bases with no gene match: 2. Germline V gene sequence: CDR1 MNHEY, CDR2 SVGAGI. CDR3 in DNA: TGTGCCAGCCAGGGGGCGCCTGGAAACACCATATATTTT. Amino acids: CASQGAPGNTIYF.

This clone was seen just once. The chain recombines TRBV10-3 with TRBJ1-2; 8 bases map to TRBD1. The CDR3 covers 14 residues. CDR1 ENHRY and CDR2 SYGVKD come from the germline V gene. The ends lost 3 bases at V and 5 bases at J; junction bases unmatched: 5. CDR3 residues: CAISDPGGAYGYTF. Here the CDR3 DNA reads TGTGCCATCAGTGACCCAGGGGGCGCTTATGGCTACACCTTC.

V is TRBV12-2 and J is TRBJ1-6; TRBD1 is the table's D call, not checked against the DNA. TRBV12-2 is flagged as a pseudogene. CDR3 length: 20 amino acids. The CDR3 loop reads CASRLKGVSWEGGDNSPLHF. The CDR3 bases are TGTGCAAGTCGCTTAAAGGGGGTATCATGGGAAGGTGGGGATAATTCACCCCTCCACTTT.

This chain joins TRBV5-1 and TRBJ2-7; 14 bases map to TRBD2. V dropped 4 bases and J dropped 2; count of bases not matched to a gene: 8. CDR1 and CDR2 (germline): SGHRS, YFSETQ. This CDR3 comprises 17 residues. DNA for the CDR3: TGCGCCAGCAGCCCGGGACTAGCGGGAGCCCAAACCTACGAGCAGTACTTC. Residues: CASSPGLAGAQTYEQYF.

This chain uses TRBV3-1 (or the pseudogene TRBV3-2) with TRBJ2-7, with D maybe TRBD2 (6 bases). V was trimmed by 6 bases and J by 0 bases, leaving 9 bases between them. The CDR3 has 13 residues. Germline V gives CDR1 LGHDT, CDR2 YNNKEL (reference sequence). The CDR3 loop reads CASRGDSSYEQYF. The CDR3, as DNA: TGTGCCAGCAGGGGGGACTCCTCCTACGAGCAGTACTTC.

This clone was counted a few times. The rearrangement uses TRBV6-1 and TRBJ2-1, with D uncertain. Germline lookup yields CDR1 MNHNS and CDR2 SASEGT. V was shortened by 2 bases and J by 0 bases, with 8 bases between the two germline ends. The CDR3 consists of 15 residues. The CDR3 coding sequence is TGTGCCAGCAGTGAACTCCGGAGCTCCTACAATGAGCAGTTCTTC. Amino acids: CASSELRSSYNEQFF.